This T cell receptor beta chain was sequenced for a study of T cell clonotyping in hematopoietic cell transplantation. Measured with immunoSEQ multiplex PCR; TCRdb has only the in-frame clones, and not every one. The data contain around 8,300 clones, over 65% of them singletons. The CDR3 consists of 13 residues. Germline V gene data show CDR1 as SNHLY and CDR2 as FYNNEI. Trimming cost V 7 bases and J 4 bases, with 13 bases left between them. The genes are TRBV2 and TRBJ2-5; D may be TRBD2 (5 bases). This TCR was sampled from a male patient between 55 and 70 years old who had an allogeneic stem cell transplant from an unrelated donor, so the T cells may come from the graft donor. Some clones in this sample may be carry-over from other donors' samples. The source material was peripheral blood mononuclear cells, sampled 100 days after allogeneic stem cell transplant. DNA for the CDR3: TGTGCCAGCATAAGGGTACTAGGAGAGACCCAGTACTTC. Residues: CASIRVLGETQYF.